The 23 T cell receptor beta chains presented below share a single source sample, sequenced in a study of cytomegalovirus exposure and HLA in healthy donors. Primers included in the PCR were 60 Vbeta and 13 Jbeta primers. TCRdb keeps only in-frame clones here, not all; method: immunoSEQ multiplex PCR. Found here are 150,000 or so clones, nearly 80% of them singletons; the top ten hold around 0.89%. Input material: PBMCs. These receptors came from a woman in her forties or fifties in good health and CMV-seropositive.

The chain recombines TRBV12-5 with TRBJ2-5; D may be TRBD1 (6 bases). The CDR3 runs to 17 residues. V gave up 2 bases and J gave up 0 bases, with 16 bases separating them. Germline V lookup: CDR1 LGHNT, CDR2 FRNRAP. The CDR3 loop is CASGLKPGQKYQETQYF. CDR3 sequence (DNA): TGTGCTAGTGGTTTGAAACCGGGACAAAAGTACCAAGAGACCCAGTACTTC.

This chain joins TRBV9 and TRBJ1-1; tentatively, D is TRBD1 (5 bases). Germline assignment: CDR1 SGDLS and CDR2 YYNGEE. V lost 3 bases to trimming and J lost 1 base, with 10 bases between them. The length of the CDR3 is 14 residues. This CDR3 is CASSAVTGNTEAFF. The CDR3 DNA reads TGTGCCAGCAGCGCTGTTACAGGGAACACTGAAGCTTTCTTT. Complete variable domain (other parts from reference TRBV9 and TRBJ1-1): DSGVTQTPKHLITATGQRVTLRCSPRSGDLSVYWYQQSLDQGLQFLIQYYNGEERAKGNILERFSAQQFPDLHSELNLSSLELGDSALYFCASSAVTGNTEAFFGQGTRLTVV.

This chain joins TRBV7-2 and TRBJ2-5; a possible D gene is TRBD2 (7 bases). V lost 1 base and J 5 bases, leaving 17 bases between the germline ends. Germline V gene sequence: CDR1 SGHTA, CDR2 FQGNSA. The CDR3 covers 16 residues. CDR3: CASSLVGGGPGETQYF. CDR3 in DNA: TGTGCCAGCAGCTTAGTTGGGGGGGGGCCGGGGGAGACCCAGTACTTC.

This clone has a handful of counts. The chain links TRBV4-1 to TRBJ2-1; 10 positions match TRBD2. This CDR3 comprises 16 residues. Germline CDR1 is MGHRA and CDR2 is YSYEKL. After removal of 3 bases from V and 10 bases from J, the junction contained 12 bases not matched to a gene. CDR3 bases: TGCGCCAGCAGCCAGGGATTGGCTAGCGGGAGAGGCGAGCAGTTCTTC. Residues: CASSQGLASGRGEQFF.

The V gene is TRBV6-5, the J gene TRBJ2-5; 7 bases align to TRBD2. Germline trimming cut 5 bases from V and 5 bases from J; bases unmatched to any gene: 8. Germline-derived CDR1 and CDR2 are MNHEY and SVGAGI. This CDR3 is built from 14 residues. The DNA of the CDR3 is TGTGCCAGCAGTACTGAAGCGGGGCTGGAGACCCAGTACTTC. Translated, it gives CASSTEAGLETQYF.

The J gene is TRBJ2-2, the V gene TRBV5-6; a possible D gene is TRBD2 (5 bases). V dropped 7 bases and J dropped 1 base, with 8 bases sitting between them. CDR3 size: 13 residues. Germline CDR1 SGHDT, CDR2 YYEEEE. In DNA form, the CDR3 reads TGTGCCAGCCAGGCGGGGAACACCGGGGAGCTGTTTTTT. Amino acid sequence: CASQAGNTGELFF. Full variable domain (rest looked up from reference TRBV5-6 and TRBJ2-2): DAGVTQSPTHLIKTRGQQVTLRCSPKSGHDTVSWYQQALGQGPQFIFQYYEEEERQRGNFPDRFSGHQFPNYSSELNVNALLLGDSALYLCASQAGNTGELFFGEGSRLTVL.

The gene calls are TRBV6-1 and TRBJ1-5; D ambiguous. CDR3 length: 14 residues. Germline V gene data show CDR1 as MNHNS and CDR2 as SASEGT. V dropped 6 bases and J dropped 0 bases, with 9 bases sitting between them. The CDR3 DNA follows: TGTGCCAGCAGCGCCCTAATTAGCAATCAGCCCCAGCATTTT. The encoded protein is CASSALISNQPQHF.

The V gene is TRBV5-4, the J gene TRBJ2-1; D not resolved. The length of the CDR3 is 15 residues. The V end was cut by 4 bases, the J end by 4 bases, with 15 bases between. CDR1 and CDR2 (germline): SGHNT, YYREEE (reference sequence). CDR3 region: CASSQTGSSYNEQFF. The DNA of the CDR3 is TGTGCCAGCAGCCAAACTGGATCTAGTTACAATGAGCAGTTCTTC.

CDR3 residues: CASSPIAGGPRATQYF. DNA of the CDR3: TGTGCCAGCAGTCCAATAGCGGGGGGGCCGAGGGCGACCCAGTACTTC. This chain uses TRBV27 with TRBJ2-5; 11 bases agree with TRBD2. The CDR3 is made up of 16 amino acids. Per the germline V gene, CDR1 is MNHEY and CDR2 is SMNVEV (reference sequence). The trim removed 5 bases at V and 7 bases at J, leaving 12 bases unmatched.

The gene calls are TRBV25-1 and TRBJ2-2, with D possibly TRBD1 on 7 matching bases. The V gene's germline CDR1 is MGHDK and CDR2 SYGVNS. V lost 3 bases and J lost 0, with 11 bases in between. This CDR3 has 16 amino acids. The CDR3 nucleotides are TGTGCCAGCAGTGATGCCAGGGGGGCGAACACCGGGGAGCTGTTTTTT. Its protein is CASSDARGANTGELFF. The full variable domain, its missing parts supplied by reference TRBV25-1 and TRBJ2-2, is EADIYQTPRYLVIGTGKKITLECSQTMGHDKMYWYQQDPGMELHLIHYSYGVNSTEKGDLSSESTVSRIRTEHFPLTLESARPSHTSQYLCASSDARGANTGELFFGEGSRLTVL.

V and J are TRBV7-2 and TRBJ1-2; D gene ambiguous. This CDR3 comprises 12 residues. Germline lookup yields CDR1 SGHTA and CDR2 FQGNSA. The V gene lost 8 bases and the J gene lost 1 base, with 8 bases spanning the gap. DNA of the CDR3: TGTGCCAGCGCCGGGGTTAACTATGGCTACACCTTC. Its protein is CASAGVNYGYTF. Drawing the rest from reference TRBV7-2 and TRBJ1-2, the complete variable domain is GAGVSQSPSNKVTEKGKDVELRCDPISGHTALYWYRQSLGQGLEFLIYFQGNSAPDKSGLPSDRFSAERTGGSVSTLTIQRTQQEDSAVYLCASAGVNYGYTFGSGTRLTVV.

This chain connects TRBV27 to TRBJ2-7; no firm D call. The CDR3 consists of 15 residues. Trimming shortened V by 5 bases and J by 0 bases, and 14 bases separated the two germline ends. Germline-derived CDR1 and CDR2 are MNHEY and SMNVEV (reference sequence). This CDR3 reads CASSSDPPSSYEQYF. In DNA form, the CDR3 reads TGTGCCAGCAGTAGCGACCCCCCGAGCTCCTACGAGCAGTACTTC.

This clone has more than one count but fewer than ten. The chain links TRBV7-8 to TRBJ2-7; a possible D gene is TRBD2 (5 bases). The V end was cut by 4 bases, the J end by 0 bases, with 10 bases between. Germline V lookup: CDR1 SGHVS, CDR2 FQNEAQ. This CDR3 is 14 amino acids long. CDR3: CASSSGGSSYEQYF. The CDR3 nucleotides are TGTGCCAGCAGCTCAGGAGGAAGCTCCTACGAGCAGTACTTC.

This clone was detected once. The chain carries TRBV7-2 and TRBJ1-2; TRBD1 matches at 9 bases. The junction had 9 bases not matched to a gene; V was cut back by 5 bases and J by 5 bases. Germline CDR1 and CDR2: SGHTA and FQGNSA. The CDR3 has 15 residues. The CDR3: CASSTSTGGGYGYTF. The CDR3 DNA sequence: TGTGCCAGCAGCACTTCCACAGGGGGCGGTTATGGCTACACCTTC.

V usage is TRBV7-9 and J usage is TRBJ1-2; TRBD1 agrees at 7 bases. In germline, CDR1 is SEHNR, CDR2 FQNEAQ (reference sequence). The V and J ends lost 5 bases and 5 bases, in that order; junction bases with no gene match: 11. The CDR3 loop spans 15 amino acids. DNA of the CDR3: TGTGCCAGCAGCCGGCCGGGACAGACCCTGTATGGCTACACCTTC. As protein: CASSRPGQTLYGYTF.

The V gene is TRBV7-9, the J gene TRBJ2-2; D uncertain. This CDR3 has 11 residues. Germline V lookup: CDR1 SEHNR, CDR2 FQNEAQ (reference sequence). V was clipped by 5 bases and J by 8 bases, with 6 bases between them. The CDR3 loop reads CASSLLGELFF. DNA of the CDR3: TGTGCCAGCAGCCTTTTGGGGGAGCTGTTTTTT.

This clone was detected only a few times. The gene calls are TRBV2 and TRBJ2-1, with D perhaps TRBD2 (6 bases). V lost 6 bases and J lost 0, with 6 bases in between. CDR3 length: 13 residues. From germline, CDR1 is SNHLY and CDR2 FYNNEI. This CDR3 reads CASSGSSYNEQFF. CDR3 coding DNA: TGTGCCAGCAGCGGGAGCTCCTACAATGAGCAGTTCTTC.

On this clone itself: Other DNA sequences in this specimen translate into the identical CDR3. The genes are TRBV28 and TRBJ2-5; 7 nucleotides align to TRBD2. The length of the CDR3 is 13 residues. With 3 bases clipped from V and 2 bases from J, the junction kept 0 bases outside the gene matches. Germline assignment: CDR1 MDHEN and CDR2 SYDVKM. The CDR3 region is CASSLGGQETQYF. Written as DNA, the CDR3 is TGTGCCAGCAGTTTGGGGGGGCAAGAGACCCAGTACTTC.

The chain joins TRBV7-3 to TRBJ2-3; TRBD2 aligns across 9 bases. V was clipped by 6 bases and J by 8 bases; unmatched bases: 12. There are 15 residues in the CDR3. CDR1 SGHTA and CDR2 FQGTGA come from the germline V gene. The CDR3 protein is CASSLGSSGKGTQYF. The CDR3 bases are TGTGCCAGCAGTCTAGGGTCTAGCGGGAAGGGTACGCAGTATTTT.

This clone has more than one count but fewer than ten. The chain recombines TRBV6-4 with TRBJ2-3, with 11 bases identical to TRBD2. There are 16 residues in the CDR3. CDR1 MRHNA and CDR2 SNTAGT come from the germline V gene. After removal of 5 bases from V and 0 bases from J, the junction contained 4 bases not matched to a gene. The chain's CDR3 is CASSPLAGGSTDTQYF. In DNA, the CDR3 is TGTGCCAGCAGTCCCCTAGCGGGAGGTAGCACAGATACGCAGTATTTT.

The CDR3: CASSEAGGLTYEQYF. CDR3 nucleotide sequence: TGTGCCAGCAGTGAAGCGGGCGGGCTAACCTACGAGCAGTACTTC. This chain connects TRBV6-1 to TRBJ2-7; tentative D call: TRBD2 (5 bases). Trimming pared 0 bases from V and 2 bases from J, leaving 11 bases between. Germline V gene sequence: CDR1 MNHNS, CDR2 SASEGT. The CDR3 has 15 residues.

This chain joins TRBV7-6 and TRBJ2-7; D is ambiguous. Germline V CDR1 and CDR2: SGHVS, FNYEAQ. The CDR3 runs 14 residues. The V end lost 3 bases, the J end lost 0 bases, and 9 bases lay between the germline ends. This CDR3 is CASSLTVTSYEQYF. The CDR3 DNA reads TGTGCCAGCAGCTTGACTGTCACCTCCTACGAGCAGTACTTC.

As for this clone: At one of its ends the junction is not consistent with the germline gene, which may arise from a read error. V gene TRBV7-2 combines with J gene TRBJ2-7; 15 nucleotides agree with TRBD2. The germline gives CDR1 SGHTA, CDR2 FQGNSA. The CDR3 is 15 residues long. The CDR3 nucleotides are TGTGCCAGCAGCACCACGGGGACTAGCGGGGGGTCAAAACACTTC. It translates to CASSTTGTSGGSKHF. Full variable domain (rest looked up from reference TRBV7-2 and TRBJ2-7): GAGVSQSPSNKVTEKGKDVELRCDPISGHTALYWYRQSLGQGLEFLIYFQGNSAPDKSGLPSDRFSAERTGGSVSTLTIQRTQQEDSAVYLCASSTTGTSGGSKHFGPGTRLTVT.